A single sample is the source of the 18 T cell receptor beta chains below, sequenced in a study of T cell responses to AZD1222 COVID-19 vaccine listed by TCRdb under 2021. In the paper's terms, the time point label means: baseline before first vaccination. Interpreted using the paper, the treatment or condition label stands for: meningococcal conjugate vaccine given as trial control. Library generation was performed with the immunoSEQ multiplex PCR assay. Sourced from immuneACCESS, this table was stored by TCRdb with only in-frame sequences that have V and J called. A share of the clones is absent; for the studies checked, an unresolved V gene accounts for under half, and the remainder has no known explanation. This sample gives 100,000 to 150,000 clones in total; about 90% of them show up just once. The top ten clones comprise 4.4% of the sample. Sequences were derived from peripheral blood, sampled on day 0 of MenACWY control vaccination. The receptors were sampled from an adult in good health.

The chain uses TRBV11-2 and TRBJ2-5; D is unclear. Per the germline V gene, CDR1 is SGHAT and CDR2 is FQNNGV. The CDR3 is made up of 16 amino acids. V was shortened by 0 bases and J by 5 bases, with 16 bases between the two germline ends. The CDR3 DNA reads TGTGCCAGCAGCTTAGAGTGGCGGCCCTTACGGGAGACCCAGTACTTC. Translating it yields CASSLEWRPLRETQYF.

J is TRBJ2-1 and V is TRBV7-9, with 9 bases fitting TRBD2. The V gene end was trimmed by 1 base and the J gene end by 8 bases; junction bases not matched to a gene: 3. The CDR3 spans 14 residues. Per germline, CDR1 SEHNR and CDR2 FQNEAQ (reference sequence). The DNA of the CDR3 is TGTGCCAGCAGCTTAGGGACTAGCGTCTATGAGCAGTTCTTC. This sequence encodes CASSLGTSVYEQFF.

J is TRBJ2-2 and V is TRBV5-1; D uncertain. The CDR3 spans 15 residues. Germline V gene sequence: CDR1 SGHRS, CDR2 YFSETQ. Deletions cut 2 bases from V and 3 bases from J, with 11 bases between. CDR3 DNA sequence: TGCGCCAGCAGCTTCCCTGACCGGGACACCGGGGAGCTGTTTTTT. Residues: CASSFPDRDTGELFF. The variable domain in full, completed from reference TRBV5-1 and TRBJ2-2, reads KAGVTQTPRYLIKTRGQQVTLSCSPISGHRSVSWYQQTPGQGLQFLFEYFSETQRNKGNFPGRFSGRQFSNSRSEMNVSTLELGDSALYLCASSFPDRDTGELFFGEGSRLTVL.

V usage is TRBV15 and J usage is TRBJ1-4; 7 bases map to TRBD1. The V and J ends lost 5 bases and 10 bases, in that order; junction bases with no gene match: 4. The CDR3 has 12 amino acids. Per the germline V gene, CDR1 is LNHNV and CDR2 is YYDKDF (reference sequence). DNA of the CDR3: TGTGCCACCAGCGTTGAGGGGGCAAAACTGTTTTTT. Translation: CATSVEGAKLFF.

The V and J genes are TRBV28 and TRBJ1-2; TRBD1 matches at 9 bases. CDR3 length: 14 amino acids. The trim removed 3 bases at V and 8 bases at J, leaving 7 bases unmatched. Germline V gives CDR1 MDHEN, CDR2 SYDVKM. The CDR3 bases are TGTGCCAGCAGTTTTACAGGGGGCGGCGGGGGCTACACCTTC. This encodes CASSFTGGGGGYTF.

The chain combines TRBV9 with TRBJ2-1, with 8 bases lining up with TRBD2. There are 14 residues in the CDR3. Trimming took 3 bases from V and 8 from J; bases not matched to a gene: 7. The germline CDR1 and CDR2 sequences are SGDLS and YYNGEE. CDR3 nucleotide sequence: TGTGCCAGCAGCGCCGGGCCGGGGGGGGATGAGCAGTTCTTC. Encoded protein: CASSAGPGGDEQFF.

The chain combines TRBV5-6 with TRBJ2-5, with 7 bases matching TRBD2. Germline assignment: CDR1 SGHDT and CDR2 YYEEEE. The CDR3 runs to 15 residues. The junction had 5 bases not matched to a gene; V was cut back by 2 bases and J by 1 base. CDR3 protein: CASSLAGNPQETQYF. The CDR3 DNA is TGTGCCAGCAGCTTAGCGGGAAATCCCCAAGAGACCCAGTACTTC.

The gene calls are TRBV2 and TRBJ2-5; D is perhaps TRBD1 (6 bases). Trimming shortened V by 5 bases and J by 5 bases, and 9 bases separated the two germline ends. This CDR3 has 12 amino acids. CDR1 is SNHLY, CDR2 FYNNEI, per germline. CDR3 coding DNA: TGTGCCAGCAGTTGGGGGCTGGAGACCCAGTACTTC. Its protein is CASSWGLETQYF. The variable domain in full, with the rest retrieved from reference TRBV2 and TRBJ2-5, is EPEVTQTPSHQVTQMGQEVILRCVPISNHLYFYWYRQILGQKVEFLVSFYNNEISEKSEIFDDQFSVERPDGSNFTLKIRSTKLEDSAMYFCASSWGLETQYFGPGTRLLVL.

The chain is built from TRBV5-1 and TRBJ2-6, with 8 bases that match TRBD1. CDR1 is SGHRS, CDR2 YFSETQ, per germline. The V and J ends lost 0 bases and 0 bases, in that order; junction bases with no gene match: 8. The CDR3 spans 19 residues. The CDR3 loop is CASSLAWDRSHSGANVLTF. The CDR3, as DNA: TGCGCCAGCAGCTTGGCCTGGGACAGGTCCCACTCTGGGGCCAACGTCCTGACTTTC.

The V call is TRBV18, the J call TRBJ2-2; perhaps TRBD1 as D (5 bases). Per the germline V gene, CDR1 is KGHSH and CDR2 is LQKENI. V dropped 6 bases and J dropped 7 bases, with 15 bases sitting between them. The CDR3 has 14 amino acids. For the CDR3, the DNA is TGTGCCAGCTCCCCGGAAGGGGTTCGCGGGGAGCTGTTTTTT. As protein: CASSPEGVRGELFF.

The chain has TRBV7-2 and TRBJ2-5; TRBD2 matches 9 bases. Germline V gene lookup returns CDR1 SGHTA and CDR2 FQGNSA. The CDR3 sequence is 18 residues long. After removal of 7 bases from V and 6 bases from J, the junction contained 21 bases not matched to a gene. The CDR3 nucleotides are TGTGCCAGCACCGCCCCGGTAGCGGGGGTTTATTTAGAAAAGACCCAGTACTTC. The encoded protein is CASTAPVAGVYLEKTQYF. Full variable domain (remainder filled in from reference TRBV7-2 and TRBJ2-5): GAGVSQSPSNKVTEKGKDVELRCDPISGHTALYWYRQSLGQGLEFLIYFQGNSAPDKSGLPSDRFSAERTGGSVSTLTIQRTQQEDSAVYLCASTAPVAGVYLEKTQYFGPGTRLLVL.

This rearrangement joins TRBV10-3 to TRBJ2-1; the match to TRBD2 covers 7 bases. From germline, CDR1 is ENHRY and CDR2 SYGVKD. The length of the CDR3 is 15 residues. The trim removed 5 bases at V and 2 bases at J, leaving 6 bases unmatched. CDR3 DNA sequence: TGTGCCATCAGTCCTAGCGGAGACACCTACAATGAGCAGTTCTTC. Amino acid sequence: CAISPSGDTYNEQFF.

The CDR3 loop is CASSPRAGENTEAFF. CDR3 in DNA: TGTGCCAGCAGCCCTAGGGCAGGGGAGAACACTGAAGCTTTCTTT. The V and J genes are TRBV7-9 and TRBJ1-1, with D perhaps TRBD1 (6 bases). Germline loops: CDR1 SEHNR, CDR2 FQNEAQ (reference sequence). Trimming removed 5 bases at V and 1 base at J, with 14 bases between. The CDR3 is 15 amino acids.

The chain carries TRBV11-3 and TRBJ2-1; TRBD1 is a possible D gene (6 bases). V lost 5 bases and J lost 8, with 16 bases in between. Germline CDR1 and CDR2: SGHNT and YENEEA. This CDR3 is 14 amino acids long. CDR3 residues: CASSPMQGFDEQFF. The CDR3 nucleotides are TGTGCCAGCAGCCCGATGCAGGGGTTCGATGAGCAGTTCTTC.

The genes are TRBV30 and TRBJ2-2; TRBD2 matches 8 bases. The CDR3 is 14 residues long. V shed 2 bases, J shed 5 bases, and the junction held 4 bases outside the gene matches. The germline V gene has CDR1 GTSNPN and CDR2 SVGIG (reference sequence). The CDR3 DNA reads TGTGCCTGGAGTAGCGGGAGAGGGACCGGGGAGCTGTTTTTT. Translation: CAWSSGRGTGELFF.

The chain is built from TRBV24-1 and TRBJ1-5; D not resolved. V gave up 4 bases and J gave up 3 bases, with 12 bases separating them. The CDR3 extends over 15 amino acids. CDR1 is KGHDR, CDR2 SFDVKD, per germline. The CDR3 here is CATSDNQRINQPQHF. CDR3 DNA sequence: TGTGCCACCAGTGACAACCAGAGGATCAATCAGCCCCAGCATTTT.

The rearrangement links TRBV5-1 to TRBJ1-2; possibly TRBD1 for D (6 bases). The CDR3 contains 12 residues. The ends were cut back, 4 bases at V and 4 bases at J, with 8 bases in the middle. Germline CDR1 SGHRS, CDR2 YFSETQ. The CDR3 nucleotides read TGCGCCAGCAGCCAGGACAGCTATGGCTACACCTTC. This encodes CASSQDSYGYTF.

The genes are TRBV7-8 and TRBJ2-7; 13 positions agree with TRBD2. The length of the CDR3 is 20 residues. Unmatched junction bases numbered 21, after V lost 5 bases and J lost 5 bases. Looked up from germline, CDR1 is SGHVS and CDR2 is FQNEAQ. The CDR3 sequence: CASSLPRLTSGGPVLHEQYV. Written as DNA, the CDR3 is TGTGCCAGCAGCCTCCCCCGCTTGACTAGCGGGGGGCCAGTTCTCCACGAGCAGTACGTC.